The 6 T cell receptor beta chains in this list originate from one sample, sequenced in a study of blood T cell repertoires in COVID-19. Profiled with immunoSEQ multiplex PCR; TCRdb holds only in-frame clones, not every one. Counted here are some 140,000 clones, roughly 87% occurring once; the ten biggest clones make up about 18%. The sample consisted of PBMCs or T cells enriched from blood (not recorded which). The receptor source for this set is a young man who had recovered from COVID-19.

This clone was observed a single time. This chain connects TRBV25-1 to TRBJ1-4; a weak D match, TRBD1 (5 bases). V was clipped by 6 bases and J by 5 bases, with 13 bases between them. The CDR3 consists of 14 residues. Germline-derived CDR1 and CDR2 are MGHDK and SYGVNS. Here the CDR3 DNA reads TGTGCCAGCAGAGACAGTCGCGGAAATGAAAAACTGTTTTTT. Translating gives CASRDSRGNEKLFF.

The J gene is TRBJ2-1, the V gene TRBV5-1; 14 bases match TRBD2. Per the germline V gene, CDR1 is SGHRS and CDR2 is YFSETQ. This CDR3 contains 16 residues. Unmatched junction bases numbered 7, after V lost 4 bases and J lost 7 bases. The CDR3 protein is CASSEGLAGDGNEQFF. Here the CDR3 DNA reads TGCGCCAGCAGCGAGGGACTAGCGGGGGACGGGAATGAGCAGTTCTTC.

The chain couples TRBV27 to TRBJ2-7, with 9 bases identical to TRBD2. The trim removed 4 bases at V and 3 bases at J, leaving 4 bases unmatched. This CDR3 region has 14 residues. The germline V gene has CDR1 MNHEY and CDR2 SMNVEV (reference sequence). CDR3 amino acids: CASSSGTSFYEQYF. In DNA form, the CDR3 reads TGTGCCAGCAGTTCCGGGACTAGCTTCTACGAGCAGTACTTC.

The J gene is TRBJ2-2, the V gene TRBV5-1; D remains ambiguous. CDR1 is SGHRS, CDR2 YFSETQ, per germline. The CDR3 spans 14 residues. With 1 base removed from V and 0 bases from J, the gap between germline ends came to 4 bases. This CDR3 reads CASSLPSNTGELFF. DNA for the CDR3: TGCGCCAGCAGCTTGCCCTCGAACACCGGGGAGCTGTTTTTT.

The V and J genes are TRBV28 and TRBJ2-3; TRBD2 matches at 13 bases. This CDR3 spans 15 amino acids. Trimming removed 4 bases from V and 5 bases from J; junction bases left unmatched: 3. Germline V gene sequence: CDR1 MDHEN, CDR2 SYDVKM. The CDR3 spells CASSSGLAGKDTQYF. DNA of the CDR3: TGTGCCAGCAGTTCGGGACTAGCGGGGAAAGATACGCAGTATTTT.

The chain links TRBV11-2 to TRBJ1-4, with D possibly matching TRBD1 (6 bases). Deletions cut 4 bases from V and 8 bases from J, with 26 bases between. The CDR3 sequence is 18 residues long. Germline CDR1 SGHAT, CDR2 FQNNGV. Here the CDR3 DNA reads TGTGCCAGCAGCTCATTTACAGGGACCAATTCTCGGAGGGAAAAACTGTTTTTT. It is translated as CASSSFTGTNSRREKLFF.